This entry lists 23 T cell receptor beta chains sequenced from one sample in a study of blood T cell repertoires in COVID-19. Produced via immunoSEQ multiplex PCR; TCRdb's table is partial and in-frame only. The sample records about 140,000 clones, roughly 83% being singletons. What was sequenced was PBMCs or T cells enriched from blood (not recorded which). The receptors stem from a man between 65 and 80 years old who had been exposed to COVID-19.

The V and J genes are TRBV7-2 and TRBJ1-5; 8 bases align to TRBD1. Germline loops: CDR1 SGHTA, CDR2 FQGNSA. V shed 0 bases and J 4 bases; nucleotides not matched to a gene: 11. The CDR3 runs 18 residues. The CDR3 region is CASSLANRGTRGNQPQHF. The DNA for the CDR3 is TGTGCCAGCAGCTTAGCTAACAGGGGGACGAGGGGAAATCAGCCCCAGCATTTT.

This clone has a single count. V usage is TRBV9 and J usage is TRBJ1-6; D remains unclear. V lost 2 bases, J lost 4 bases, and 4 bases lay in between. This CDR3 comprises 13 residues. Looked up from germline, CDR1 is SGDLS and CDR2 is YYNGEE. The CDR3 protein is CASSVEYNSPLHF. In nucleotides, the CDR3 is TGTGCCAGCAGCGTGGAGTATAATTCACCCCTCCACTTT.

The chain has TRBV5-1 and TRBJ1-1; weak D call: TRBD1 (5 bases). This CDR3 spans 13 amino acids. The germline V gene encodes CDR1 SGHRS and CDR2 YFSETQ. Trimming removed 0 bases from V and 4 bases from J, with 7 bases in between. The CDR3 here is CASSLVQGTEAFF. The CDR3 DNA sequence: TGCGCCAGCAGCTTGGTGCAGGGCACTGAAGCTTTCTTT.

This clone was picked up one time. The chain employs TRBV19 and TRBJ1-5; 7 bases map to TRBD1. This CDR3 is 15 amino acids long. The germline gives CDR1 LNHDA, CDR2 SQIVND (reference sequence). V was pared by 9 bases and J by 4 bases, with 12 bases of the junction left unmatched. The CDR3 region is CASTTLTGLNQPQHF. The DNA for the CDR3 is TGTGCCAGCACTACCCTGACAGGGTTGAATCAGCCCCAGCATTTT.

The chain recombines TRBV18 with TRBJ2-7; weak D call: TRBD2 (6 bases). CDR3 size: 15 residues. V was shortened by 5 bases and J by 0 bases, with 14 bases between the two germline ends. Germline V CDR1 and CDR2: KGHSH, LQKENI. The CDR3 spells CASSNLAVSSYEQYF. The CDR3 nucleotides are TGTGCCAGCTCAAACTTAGCGGTGAGCTCCTACGAGCAGTACTTC.

V gene TRBV18 combines with J gene TRBJ2-7; 9 nucleotides match TRBD1. The trim removed 3 bases at V and 1 base at J, leaving 10 bases unmatched. This CDR3 comprises 17 residues. Germline V CDR1 and CDR2: KGHSH, LQKENI. The CDR3 bases are TGTGCCAGCTCACCGGGAAGGACTGGACAGGGGTCCTACGAGCAGTACTTC. Protein: CASSPGRTGQGSYEQYF.

V usage is TRBV4-3 and J usage is TRBJ1-2, with D uncertain. Germline V gene sequence: CDR1 LGHNA, CDR2 YSLEER. V was clipped by 4 bases and J by 2 bases, with 14 bases between them. The CDR3 consists of 15 residues. The CDR3 bases are TGCGCCAGCAGCCCCTCGAGTAAAACGAACTATGGCTACACCTTC. Translated, it gives CASSPSSKTNYGYTF.

The rearrangement links TRBV6-5 to TRBJ1-1; no firm D call. The CDR3 spans 13 residues. Trimming removed 2 bases from V and 4 bases from J, with 8 bases in between. CDR1 MNHEY and CDR2 SVGAGI come from the germline V gene. This CDR3 is CASSYGEGTEAFF. The DNA for the CDR3 is TGTGCCAGCAGTTACGGAGAGGGCACTGAAGCTTTCTTT.

This chain joins TRBV5-1 and TRBJ1-5; TRBD1 matches at 8 bases. This CDR3 has 14 residues. V lost 2 bases to trimming and J lost 7 bases; unmatched junction nucleotides: 5. Germline V CDR1 and CDR2: SGHRS, YFSETQ. For the CDR3, the DNA is TGCGCCAGCAGCTTACAGGGGGGCGACCAGCCCCAGCATTTT. This sequence encodes CASSLQGGDQPQHF.

This chain links TRBV4-1 with TRBJ1-4; no definite D call. The CDR3 sequence is 16 residues long. CDR1 and CDR2 (germline): MGHRA, YSYEKL. V lost 4 bases and J 4 bases, leaving 16 bases between the germline ends. The CDR3 region is CASSPGVTRLNEKLFF. DNA for the CDR3: TGCGCCAGCAGCCCCGGGGTGACTAGGCTTAATGAAAAACTGTTTTTT.

The chain couples TRBV5-1 to TRBJ1-4; 7 nucleotides agree with TRBD1. V gave up 4 bases and J gave up 3 bases; unmatched junction bases: 9. CDR3 length: 16 residues. The germline gives CDR1 SGHRS, CDR2 YFSETQ. CDR3 protein: CASSLGATGSNEKLFF. CDR3 DNA: TGCGCCAGCAGCCTTGGCGCGACAGGGTCTAATGAAAAACTGTTTTTT.

The chain carries TRBV7-9 and TRBJ2-1; a possible D gene is TRBD2 (5 bases). Germline V CDR1 and CDR2: SEHNR, FQNEAQ (reference sequence). Trimming took off 6 bases at V and 7 bases at J, with 10 bases between the two ends. The CDR3 contains 12 residues. The chain's CDR3 is CASRADLNEQFF. CDR3 coding DNA: TGTGCCAGCAGAGCGGACCTTAATGAGCAGTTCTTC.

This chain links TRBV9 with TRBJ2-3, with TRBD2 identical over 7 bases. Germline V gives CDR1 SGDLS, CDR2 YYNGEE. V was pared by 0 bases and J by 2 bases, with 12 bases of the junction left unmatched. CDR3 size: 18 residues. The CDR3 loop reads CASSVGRTAGSLTDTQYF. CDR3 DNA sequence: TGTGCCAGCAGCGTAGGTCGAACAGCGGGATCACTCACAGATACGCAGTATTTT.

V gene TRBV7-9 combines with J gene TRBJ2-7; tentatively, D is TRBD1 (6 bases). The CDR3 is 14 residues long. Germline CDR1 and CDR2: SEHNR and FQNEAQ (reference sequence). The germline V and J ends were trimmed by 6 bases and 1 base, with 13 bases remaining between them. Written as DNA, the CDR3 is TGTGCCAGCAGTCTCCAGGGGATGTCCTACGAGCAGTACTTC. This sequence encodes CASSLQGMSYEQYF.

The V and J genes are TRBV30 and TRBJ1-6; D may be TRBD1 (6 bases). Germline lookup yields CDR1 GTSNPN and CDR2 SVGIG (reference sequence). Trimming shortened V by 3 bases and J by 6 bases, and 21 bases separated the two germline ends. The CDR3 is 17 amino acids. The CDR3 loop reads CAWRSKQGRGGNSPLHF. CDR3 coding DNA: TGTGCCTGGAGATCGAAACAGGGAAGAGGGGGTAATTCACCCCTCCACTTT.

The V call is TRBV7-2, the J call TRBJ2-5; D is unresolved. Trimming pared 5 bases from V and 1 base from J, leaving 14 bases between. CDR1 is SGHTA, CDR2 FQGNSA, per germline. CDR3 length equals 15 residues. CDR3 DNA: TGTGCCAGCAGCCAAGGTGCGACTCTCCAAGAGACCCAGTACTTC. Its translation: CASSQGATLQETQYF.

The CDR3 here is CASSLRFSVYEQYF. The CDR3 DNA sequence: TGTGCCAGTAGTCTCCGATTTAGTGTGTACGAGCAGTACTTC. The chain recombines TRBV19 with TRBJ2-7; D is ambiguous. Germline CDR1 and CDR2: LNHDA and SQIVND (reference sequence). Trimming removed 5 bases at V and 4 bases at J, with 15 bases between. The CDR3 runs 14 residues.

This clone has more than one count but fewer than ten. This chain joins TRBV6-5 and TRBJ1-5; 7 positions match TRBD1. CDR3 length: 14 amino acids. The germline gives CDR1 MNHEY, CDR2 SVGAGI. Trimming removed 8 bases from V and 2 bases from J; junction bases left unmatched: 6. In nucleotides, the CDR3 is TGTGCCAGCGGCGAGCAGGGGGGCAATCAGCCCCAGCATTTT. Protein: CASGEQGGNQPQHF.

This clone was seen a single time. This chain connects TRBV6-2 or TRBV6-3 to TRBJ1-4; the D gene is possibly TRBD1 (5 bases). The CDR3 has 14 residues. CDR1 is MNHEY, CDR2 SVGEGT, per germline. The V and J ends lost 2 bases and 8 bases respectively, with 12 bases between them. The CDR3 nucleotides are TGTGCCAGCAGTTACCAGGGACTGAAAGAAAAACTGTTTTTT. Translation: CASSYQGLKEKLFF.

The rearrangement links TRBV29-1 to TRBJ2-7; tentatively, D is TRBD2 (6 bases). The V and J ends lost 4 bases and 0 bases respectively, with 13 bases between them. The CDR3 sequence is 14 residues long. Germline V gene sequence: CDR1 SQVTM, CDR2 ANQGSEA. This CDR3 is CSVGGGASSYEQYF. CDR3 bases: TGCAGCGTTGGGGGCGGGGCGAGCTCCTACGAGCAGTACTTC.

The J gene is TRBJ1-4, the V gene TRBV5-8, with a weak D call TRBD1 (6 bases). V lost 2 bases to trimming and J lost 2 bases, with 13 bases between them. This CDR3 contains 16 residues. CDR1 and CDR2 from the germline V gene are SGHTS and YDEGEE. CDR3 coding DNA: TGTGCCAGCAGCTTCAGGGGAGGGTCGACTAATGAAAAACTGTTTTTT. Translating it yields CASSFRGGSTNEKLFF.

The chain has TRBV19 and TRBJ2-1; 11 bases match TRBD1. Trimming took 5 bases from V and 4 from J; bases not matched to a gene: 4. The CDR3 consists of 15 residues. Germline V CDR1 and CDR2: LNHDA, SQIVND (reference sequence). The CDR3 is CASSSGTGGYNEQFF. CDR3 sequence (DNA): TGTGCCAGTAGTTCGGGGACAGGGGGTTACAATGAGCAGTTCTTC.

This chain uses TRBV12-3 or TRBV12-4 with TRBJ1-2; D is ambiguous. V shed 3 bases and J shed 4 bases, with 9 bases lying between them. The length of the CDR3 is 13 residues. The CDR3, as DNA: TGTGCCAGCAGTTTGGGGAGCATCTATGGCTACACCTTC. Encoded protein: CASSLGSIYGYTF.